These T cell receptor beta chains were read from a single sample in a study of vaccination and CD4 T cells after COVID-19. TCRdb reprocessed the PCR reads with MiXCR, giving one entry per CDR3 protein. Seen here are under 20,000 distinct CDR3 sequences, 50% to 60% observed once, and the top ten hold approximately 7.5%. These receptors are not linked to any known antigen. Sequenced input: CD4+ T cells from blood, cultured in vitro. Every receptor here comes from a human donor who had recovered from COVID-19. Each CDR3 is given with its conserved first and last residue. The order of the fields is clone size, D gene, J gene, V gene, CDR3 protein, CDR3 DNA. The D gene is left open where the match is weak. For some rows the clone size is stated as once, few or many, or as a class when expanded; others skip it.

clone_size: few; d_call: TRBD1; j_call: TRBJ1-2; v_call: TRBV5-1; cdr3_aa: CASSSTGGYGYTF; cdr3_nt: TGCGCCAGCAGCTCTACAGGGGGCTATGGCTACACCTTC
clone_size: few; d_call: NA; j_call: TRBJ1-6; v_call: TRBV7-2; cdr3_aa: CASSLVIGASPLHF; cdr3_nt: TGTGCCAGCAGCTTAGTCATAGGGGCCTCACCCCTCCACTTT
clone_size: NA; d_call: TRBD1; j_call: TRBJ2-5; v_call: TRBV27; cdr3_aa: CASSSLAQGVETQYF; cdr3_nt: TGTGCCAGCAGTTCACTGGCCCAGGGGGTAGAGACCCAGTACTTC
clone_size: NA; d_call: NA; j_call: TRBJ2-7; v_call: TRBV7-9; cdr3_aa: CASSFGQSSYEQYF; cdr3_nt: TGTGCCAGCAGCTTTGGGCAGAGCTCCTACGAGCAGTACTTC
clone_size: NA; d_call: NA; j_call: TRBJ2-7; v_call: TRBV6-5; cdr3_aa: CASSYEPPRRGSYEQYF; cdr3_nt: TGTGCCAGCAGTTACGAACCACCCAGGAGGGGATCCTACGAGCAGTACTTC
clone_size: few; d_call: NA; j_call: TRBJ1-4; v_call: TRBV20-1; cdr3_aa: CSARGVGAEKLFF; cdr3_nt: TGCAGTGCTAGAGGGGTAGGGGCTGAAAAACTGTTTTTT
clone_size: NA; d_call: NA; j_call: TRBJ2-1; v_call: TRBV9; cdr3_aa: CASSVGHQDYNEQFF; cdr3_nt: TGTGCCAGCAGCGTAGGACATCAGGATTACAATGAGCAGTTCTTC
clone_size: NA; d_call: NA; j_call: TRBJ1-4; v_call: TRBV28; cdr3_aa: CASTPGGTEKLFF; cdr3_nt: TGTGCCAGCACCCCTGGGGGGACTGAAAAACTGTTTTTT
clone_size: NA; d_call: TRBD2; j_call: TRBJ2-3; v_call: TRBV20-1; cdr3_aa: CSAAGGADTQYF; cdr3_nt: TGCAGTGCTGCTGGGGGGGCAGATACGCAGTATTTT
clone_size: NA; d_call: TRBD2; j_call: TRBJ2-1; v_call: TRBV24-1; cdr3_aa: CATSDPPRSGRNLNEQFF; cdr3_nt: TGTGCCACCAGTGACCCGCCCAGGAGCGGGAGAAATTTAAATGAGCAGTTCTTC
clone_size: NA; d_call: NA; j_call: TRBJ2-7; v_call: TRBV4-1; cdr3_aa: CASTNQTSMYLCASSSSGGKQYF; cdr3_nt: NA
clone_size: NA; d_call: NA; j_call: TRBJ1-2; v_call: TRBV28; cdr3_aa: CASSFPVGDGYTF; cdr3_nt: TGTGCCAGCAGTTTCCCGGTAGGGGATGGCTACACCTTC
clone_size: NA; d_call: NA; j_call: TRBJ1-1; v_call: TRBV10-3; cdr3_aa: CASHQGDTEAFF; cdr3_nt: TGTGCCAGCCACCAGGGCGACACTGAAGCTTTCTTT
clone_size: few; d_call: NA; j_call: TRBJ1-5; v_call: TRBV10-3; cdr3_aa: CAIRPTLAQPQHF; cdr3_nt: TGTGCCATCAGGCCAACCTTGGCTCAGCCCCAGCATTTT
clone_size: NA; d_call: NA; j_call: TRBJ1-1; v_call: TRBV20-1; cdr3_aa: CSARGRPAGVTEAFF; cdr3_nt: TGCAGTGCTAGAGGTCGGCCTGCGGGGGTCACTGAAGCTTTCTTT
clone_size: NA; d_call: NA; j_call: TRBJ1-2; v_call: TRBV27; cdr3_aa: CASSPRGGTLVNYGYTF; cdr3_nt: TGTGCCAGCAGCCCCAGGGGTGGGACACTAGTTAACTATGGCTACACCTTC
clone_size: NA; d_call: NA; j_call: TRBJ1-6; v_call: TRBV11-3; cdr3_aa: CASSSRIYSPLHF; cdr3_nt: TGTGCCAGCAGCTCGCGAATCTACTCACCCCTCCACTTT
clone_size: NA; d_call: NA; j_call: TRBJ1-5; v_call: TRBV6-5; cdr3_aa: CASSLQGGQPQHF; cdr3_nt: TGTGCCAGCAGTTTACAGGGTGGGCAGCCCCAGCATTTT
clone_size: NA; d_call: TRBD1; j_call: TRBJ2-7; v_call: TRBV6-1; cdr3_aa: CAVRWGQVPYEQYF; cdr3_nt: TGTGCCGTGCGGTGGGGACAGGTGCCCTACGAGCAGTACTTC
clone_size: NA; d_call: NA; j_call: TRBJ2-3; v_call: TRBV4-1; cdr3_aa: CASSPYFSTDTQYF; cdr3_nt: TGCGCCAGCAGCCCTTACTTCTCCACAGATACGCAGTATTTT
clone_size: NA; d_call: NA; j_call: TRBJ2-1; v_call: TRBV5-1; cdr3_aa: CASSLRELRDEQFF; cdr3_nt: TGCGCCAGCAGCTTACGGGAGCTCCGGGATGAGCAGTTCTTC
clone_size: NA; d_call: TRBD2; j_call: TRBJ2-7; v_call: TRBV27; cdr3_aa: CASKRREGREQYF; cdr3_nt: TGTGCCAGCAAACGCCGGGAGGGCCGCGAGCAGTACTTC
clone_size: medium-sized; d_call: NA; j_call: TRBJ1-1; v_call: TRBV29-1; cdr3_aa: CSVDIFSGSGLTEAFF; cdr3_nt: TGCAGCGTTGATATTTTCTCAGGGAGTGGTCTCACTGAAGCTTTCTTT
clone_size: few; d_call: TRBD1; j_call: TRBJ1-6; v_call: TRBV6-5; cdr3_aa: CASSYEGGVYSPLHF; cdr3_nt: TGTGCCAGCAGTTATGAAGGGGGCGTGTATTCACCCCTCCACTTT
clone_size: NA; d_call: NA; j_call: TRBJ1-1; v_call: TRBV7-9; cdr3_aa: CASSQTGRGSETEAFF; cdr3_nt: TGTGCCAGCAGCCAAACTGGGCGGGGCTCGGAAACTGAAGCTTTCTTT
clone_size: few; d_call: NA; j_call: TRBJ2-7; v_call: TRBV6-7; cdr3_aa: CASISEWTDTYEQYF; cdr3_nt: TGTGCCAGCATTTCCGAATGGACAGATACCTACGAGCAGTACTTC
clone_size: NA; d_call: TRBD1; j_call: TRBJ1-1; v_call: TRBV5-1; cdr3_aa: CASSPDRGPHTEAFF; cdr3_nt: TGCGCCAGCAGCCCGGACAGGGGCCCCCACACTGAAGCTTTCTTT
clone_size: NA; d_call: TRBD2; j_call: TRBJ2-5; v_call: TRBV6-2/TRBV6-3; cdr3_aa: CASSYDGRQETQYF; cdr3_nt: TGTGCCAGCAGTTACGACGGGAGGCAAGAGACCCAGTACTTC
clone_size: NA; d_call: NA; j_call: TRBJ2-2; v_call: TRBV7-9; cdr3_aa: CASSFWLAGELFF; cdr3_nt: TGTGCCAGCAGCTTTTGGCTGGCCGGGGAGCTGTTTTTT
clone_size: NA; d_call: NA; j_call: TRBJ1-1; v_call: TRBV2; cdr3_aa: CASRSNQGWDTEAFF; cdr3_nt: TGTGCCAGCAGGAGTAATCAGGGGTGGGACACTGAAGCTTTCTTT
clone_size: NA; d_call: NA; j_call: TRBJ2-5; v_call: TRBV24-1; cdr3_aa: CATSDSGGGETQYF; cdr3_nt: TGTGCCACCAGTGATTCCGGAGGAGGAGAGACCCAGTACTTC
clone_size: NA; d_call: TRBD1; j_call: TRBJ1-5; v_call: TRBV6-2/TRBV6-3; cdr3_aa: CASSYSKRTGADHSNQPQHF; cdr3_nt: TGTGCCAGCAGTTACTCAAAGCGGACAGGGGCCGACCATAGCAATCAGCCCCAGCATTTT
clone_size: NA; d_call: NA; j_call: TRBJ2-7; v_call: TRBV18; cdr3_aa: CASSPASYEQYF; cdr3_nt: TGTGCCAGCTCACCCGCCTCCTACGAGCAGTACTTC
clone_size: NA; d_call: NA; j_call: TRBJ2-3; v_call: TRBV6-4; cdr3_aa: CASSMDSRTDTQYF; cdr3_nt: TGTGCCAGCAGCATGGACTCCCGCACAGATACGCAGTATTTT
clone_size: NA; d_call: TRBD1; j_call: TRBJ2-7; v_call: TRBV6-5; cdr3_aa: CASSSSGTGVYEQYF; cdr3_nt: TGTGCCAGCAGTTCCTCCGGGACAGGGGTTTACGAGCAGTACTTC
clone_size: NA; d_call: TRBD2; j_call: TRBJ2-4; v_call: TRBV6-4; cdr3_aa: CASSAAIAGGPSLAKNIQYF; cdr3_nt: TGTGCCAGCAGTGCCGCCATAGCGGGAGGGCCCTCTCTAGCCAAAAACATTCAGTACTTC
clone_size: NA; d_call: NA; j_call: TRBJ1-2; v_call: TRBV6-1; cdr3_aa: CASRGAVPNYGYTF; cdr3_nt: TGTGCCAGCAGGGGGGCAGTTCCTAACTATGGCTACACCTTC
clone_size: NA; d_call: TRBD1; j_call: TRBJ1-4; v_call: TRBV7-9; cdr3_aa: CASSIPTGVGATNEKLFF; cdr3_nt: TGTGCCAGCAGCATCCCAACAGGGGTCGGAGCAACTAATGAAAAACTGTTTTTT
clone_size: NA; d_call: NA; j_call: TRBJ1-2; v_call: TRBV9; cdr3_aa: CASSHSGGAMYGYTF; cdr3_nt: TGTGCCAGCAGCCATTCGGGGGGCGCGATGTATGGCTACACCTTC
clone_size: few; d_call: NA; j_call: TRBJ1-5; v_call: TRBV29-1; cdr3_aa: CSVRRDKNQPQHF; cdr3_nt: TGCAGCGTTCGCAGGGATAAGAATCAGCCCCAGCATTTT
clone_size: NA; d_call: TRBD1; j_call: TRBJ1-1; v_call: TRBV29-1; cdr3_aa: CSVEEGAIGEAFF; cdr3_nt: TGCAGCGTTGAGGAGGGGGCTATTGGTGAAGCTTTCTTT
clone_size: NA; d_call: TRBD2; j_call: TRBJ2-7; v_call: TRBV20-1; cdr3_aa: CSAPRTSGGSSYEQYF; cdr3_nt: TGCAGTGCTCCAAGGACTAGCGGGGGTAGCTCCTACGAGCAGTACTTC
clone_size: NA; d_call: TRBD2; j_call: TRBJ2-2; v_call: TRBV20-1; cdr3_aa: CSARAGGSGSGELFF; cdr3_nt: TGCAGTGCTAGAGCGGGCGGGAGCGGGTCCGGGGAGCTGTTTTTT
clone_size: NA; d_call: TRBD1; j_call: TRBJ1-2; v_call: TRBV19; cdr3_aa: CASIATGGSYGYTF; cdr3_nt: TGTGCCAGTATCGCGACAGGGGGAAGTTATGGCTACACCTTC
clone_size: once; d_call: NA; j_call: TRBJ2-2; v_call: TRBV10-1; cdr3_aa: CASSERPGRELFF; cdr3_nt: TGCGCCAGCAGTGAGAGACCAGGACGGGAGCTGTTTTTT
clone_size: NA; d_call: TRBD2; j_call: TRBJ2-1; v_call: TRBV10-3; cdr3_aa: CAISAWTSASLGGNNEQFF; cdr3_nt: TGTGCCATCAGTGCATGGACTAGCGCTTCACTTGGGGGGAACAATGAGCAGTTCTTC
clone_size: NA; d_call: TRBD1; j_call: TRBJ2-4; v_call: TRBV7-2; cdr3_aa: CASSFRGSIQYF; cdr3_nt: TGTGCCAGCAGCTTCAGGGGGAGCATTCAGTACTTC
clone_size: NA; d_call: NA; j_call: TRBJ1-2; v_call: TRBV10-3; cdr3_aa: CAISPWGGSYGYTF; cdr3_nt: TGTGCCATCAGTCCCTGGGGTGGGTCGTATGGCTACACCTTC
clone_size: NA; d_call: NA; j_call: TRBJ1-1; v_call: TRBV12-3/TRBV12-4; cdr3_aa: CASSLNRVNTEAFF; cdr3_nt: TGTGCCAGCAGCCTCAATCGGGTGAACACTGAAGCTTTCTTT